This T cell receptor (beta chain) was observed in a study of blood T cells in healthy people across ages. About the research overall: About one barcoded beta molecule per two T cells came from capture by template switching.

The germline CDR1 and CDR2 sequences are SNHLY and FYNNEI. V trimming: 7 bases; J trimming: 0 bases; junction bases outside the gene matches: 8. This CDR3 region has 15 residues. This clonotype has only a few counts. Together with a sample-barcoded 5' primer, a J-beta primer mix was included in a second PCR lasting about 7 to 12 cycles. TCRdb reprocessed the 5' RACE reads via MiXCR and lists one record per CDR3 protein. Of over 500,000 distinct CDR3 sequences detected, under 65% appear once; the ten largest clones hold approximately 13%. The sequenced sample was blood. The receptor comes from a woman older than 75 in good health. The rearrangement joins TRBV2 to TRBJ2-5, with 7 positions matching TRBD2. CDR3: CASTRTGGYQETQYF. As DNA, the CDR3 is TGTGCCAGCACCCGGACGGGGGGTTACCAAGAGACCCAGTACTTC.